Listed here are 2 T cell receptor beta chains from one sample, sequenced in a study of PD-1 blockade in mismatch repair-deficient tumors. The assay was immunoSEQ multiplex PCR, and TCRdb's table has in-frame clones only and misses some. In the table there are about 68,000 clones, more than 75% of which are singletons. The sequences come from peripheral blood, collected 2 weeks after starting pembrolizumab. The receptors come from an adult with mismatch repair-deficient cancer.

This chain uses TRBV9 with TRBJ2-1; D gene uncertain. Trimming left V 3 bases short and J 0 bases short, with 13 bases between. Looked up from germline, CDR1 is SGDLS and CDR2 is YYNGEE. CDR3 length: 16 residues. CDR3 residues: CASSAEWDPSYNEQFF. In DNA form, the CDR3 reads TGTGCCAGCAGCGCAGAATGGGATCCCTCCTACAATGAGCAGTTCTTC.

The rearrangement links TRBV4-2 to TRBJ2-1; 11 nucleotides line up with TRBD1. CDR1 LGHNA and CDR2 YNFKEQ come from the germline V gene. The junction had 7 bases not matched to a gene; V was cut back by 8 bases and J by 10 bases. The CDR3 spans 13 residues. This CDR3 is CASRDRGVREQFF. CDR3 nucleotide sequence: TGTGCCAGCCGGGACAGGGGGGTGCGGGAGCAGTTCTTC.